This T cell receptor beta chain is from a study of cytomegalovirus exposure and HLA in healthy donors (dated by TCRdb to between 2016 and 2019). In the study overall: In an earlier analysis of fewer than 750 of the donors, approximately 300 Gb of sequence data and approximately 120 million unique TCR beta sequences from roughly 180 million T cells were reported. Among the approximately 400 genotyped donors, approximately 82% belonged to the genetic ancestry cluster associated with self-reported Caucasian donors. In addition to the first cohort of 666 subjects, a separate validation cohort of 100 to 150 different subjects was used. Because of strong linkage in the cohort, a handful of DR-DQ haplotypes were treated as single units for association and clustering. An early release that covered several hundred HLA-typed donors contained approximately 290 gigabases of sequencing data and 85 million to 100 million unique TCR sequences. The study aimed to test whether signatures of past pathogen exposure could be identified by cataloging public T cell receptors. The study used immunosequencing to profile the T cell repertoires of approximately 650 subjects and linked those repertoires to cytomegalovirus serostatus. Every repertoire in the discovery cohort had been generated on one and the same sequencing platform. In a later genetic analysis, genome-wide SNP genotypes for about three fifths of the roughly 670 donors were used, and that subset was treated as a discovery cohort. An earlier analysis of 587 of the donors applied high-throughput TCR beta sequencing to assess whether each TCR beta V gene segment acted as functional or pseudogenic. Across some 400 genotyped donors of the cohort, an average of about 200,000 unique TCR beta nucleotide sequences per donor were sequenced, and roughly 18% of those sequences were non-productive. Rather than drawing on any new phenotypic data, the later analysis identified candidate immune exposures from TCR beta sequences and the way those sequences occurred across donors. The number of typed donors differed by locus: about 629-640 for A, B, C, DRB1 and DQB1; about 520 for DQA1; 606 for DPA1; and approximately 450 for DPB1. HLA typing covered class I and class II loci at four-digit resolution. To study patterns of TCR occurrence, a later analysis re-analyzed previously published TCR beta repertoires from 666 donors and added high-resolution HLA genotyping. Alongside the repertoire data, information on donor age, sex, ethnicity and CMV serostatus was compiled. The study combined high-throughput TCR immunosequencing, statistical association of individual TCRs with disease status, and machine learning to predict cytomegalovirus infection status. Results and caveats for the whole study, not just this receptor: Most TCR sequences were observed very rarely across donors, whereas some public TCRs were present in many individuals. According to a later analysis, parvovirus B19, influenza, CMV and Epstein-Barr virus appeared linked to several top co-occurrence clusters. In an earlier analysis of 587 of the donors, most TCR beta V segments appeared in productive rearrangements about 87% or about 30% of the time, broadly matching IMGT annotations. Roughly uniform sequencing depth across donors was assumed in presence/absence analyses, although this assumption may not hold. Because the 87-base-pair reads could not distinguish some IMGT-functional V segments, including TRBV6-2 and TRBV6-3, those segments were excluded. Compared with the 666-donor mean, donors in an Asian-associated ancestry cluster had fewer N-insertions in productive TCRs, according to a later genetic analysis. It was suggested by the authors that the approach could potentially be generalized to other disease states and immunological phenotypes. A further reported finding was that TCR beta sequences accurately predicted the HLA-A and HLA-B alleles for most subjects in the first cohort. Linkage disequilibrium might explain the correlated functional status among segregating V segments, but an unknown experimental factor could not be excluded. When HLA alleles, especially DR and DQ, strongly co-occurred, attributing TCR associations to individual alleles was difficult. Because counts were too low, seventeen rarely observed V segments, including chromosome 9 orphons, were excluded from the earlier analysis of 587 of the donors. The only immune exposure information available for the cohort was CMV serostatus. Specific HLA alleles were associated with 15,000 to 20,000 TCR beta sequences at a false discovery rate of 0.05 in a later analysis. The cohort was sequenced for TCR beta chains only, and without alpha or paired-chain data the features that could be detected were limited. The study listed 164 TCR beta chains as associated with cytomegalovirus. In a later analysis, TCR association rates were found to vary across HLA loci, with the most associated TCRs seen for DRB1 alleles and the fewest for HLA-C alleles. A later analysis found that most CMV-associated TCR beta chains appeared HLA-restricted, with HLA associations seemingly driven largely by CMV exposure. Compared with equally common non-associated chains, HLA-associated TCR beta chains in a later analysis were more clonally expanded and had lower generation probabilities. In both the original and validation cohorts, the classifier was reported to diagnose cytomegalovirus status with high specificity and sensitivity. Because some donors lacked HLA typing at each locus, the association tests relied only on the typed subset. In vitro tests confirmed that a few of the cytomegalovirus-associated TCR beta chains recognize cytomegalovirus antigens. A cluster of highly shared sequence variants was judged likely to be a technical artifact of the sequencing pipeline. V-gene and J-gene trimming of TCR beta chains was associated with a missense DCLRE1C variant in a later genetic analysis, and the association was replicated in an independent cohort.

The cohort consisted of 670 or so healthy bone marrow donors. Cohort members were all nominally healthy when sampled, although unrecorded immune exposures were likely present. The donor tested CMV seropositive, placing the donor among the roughly 300 seropositive members of the cohort. Every donor gave a peripheral blood sample, and the peripheral blood mononuclear cells from that sample were used for TCR beta sequencing. Genomic DNA extraction from the blood cell samples was performed with the Qiagen DNeasy Blood Extraction Kit. Note on this clone: There is no known antigen for this receptor. Nothing much larger sits one base from this clone, and base qualities are not available.

Libraries came from the immunoSEQ multiplex PCR assay. For the multiplex PCR, a mixture combining 60 forward primers for TCR Vbeta segments and 13 reverse primers for TCR Jbeta segments was used. The CDR3 region of rearranged TCR beta genes was amplified from genomic DNA by a multiplex PCR assay. On the Illumina HiSeq System, the amplified TCR beta libraries were sequenced as 87-base-pair reads. The authors processed their data as follows. In a later analysis, tens of millions of unique TCR beta chains were counted across the approximately 670 repertoires, and roughly 11 million of these chains were shared by at least two donors. Raw reads were error-corrected and collapsed into unique sequences with a nearest-neighbor algorithm that merged closely related sequences to remove PCR and sequencing errors. Alignment of CDR3 sequences to IMGT reference sequences was used to assign V, D and J gene segments. For a sequence to be retained, a match of at least six nucleotides was required to both a V gene segment and a J gene segment. Rearrangements were classified as productive when the CDR3 lacked stop codons and remained in frame with V and J, and all other rearrangements were classified as non-productive. Following IMGT convention, CDR3 was defined as the stretch from the second conserved V-encoded cysteine to the conserved J-encoded phenylalanine. The earlier analysis of about 500 of the donors excluded sequences that lacked an unambiguous match to a single V gene segment. In an earlier analysis of 587 of the donors, V segments were called functional above 56.7% productive rearrangements and were called segregating when the between-donor standard deviation exceeded 5%. To diagnose cytomegalovirus status from the catalog of TCR beta chain sequences, a statistical classification framework was built. In a later analysis, TCR nucleotide sequences were compared against IMGT/GENE-DB human TR gene sequences so that V and J genes could be assigned. Using the TCRdist pipeline, a later analysis assigned CDR3 sequences along with most-parsimonious VDJ recombination scenarios. In a later analysis, each TCR beta chain was defined by its CDR3 amino acid sequence together with its V-gene family, and reads without a unique V-gene family were excluded. In a later analysis, 550 to 650 highly shared, low-generation-probability nucleotide sequences were removed to address suspected cross-contamination and a sequencing artifact. For each public chain, a later analysis derived a clonal expansion index from normalized ranks of inferred template counts within each repertoire. A later analysis computed generation probabilities with a VDJ recombination model fitted to out-of-frame rearrangements, and checked the results against IGoR. In a later analysis, TCR-TCR, TCR-HLA and TCR-CMV co-occurrence was scored with hypergeometric tests, and a repertoire-size bias correction was applied to TCR pairs. To estimate false discovery rates, a later analysis permuted the HLA or CMV assignments 20 times. In a later analysis, co-occurring TCRs were grouped using DBSCAN, with TCRdist sequence similarity added in when clustering inside HLA-allele-positive subsets. Repertoires with fewer than 30,000 or more than 120,000 public chains, plus five repertoires with anomalous nucleotide sharing, were excluded from co-occurrence clustering. TCRdb provides this immuneACCESS table in a form limited to in-frame rearrangements. Some clones are lacking; in checked studies, under half of them reflect an unresolved V gene, and why the rest are absent is not known. Clonal size and the V and J genes are those of that table, whereas D and trimming came from the DNA. The sample includes 120,000 to 150,000 clones, with over 60% observed a single time. The leading ten clones occupy 2.5% to 3.5% of the sample.

Measured from the cysteine to the phenylalanine, the CDR3 is 15 residues long. The CDR3 DNA has 45 bases and is translated from base 1. V was cut back by 0 bases and J by 4 bases, leaving a gap of 11 bases between them. CDR1 is given as SGHTS and CDR2 as YDEGEE, both from the germline V gene. The sequence links TRBV5-8 to TRBJ1-3, with a weak D call of TRBD1 (6 bases match). The TCR comes from a man in his forties in good health and CMV-seropositive. The sample taken for sequencing was PBMCs. The CDR3 loop reads CASSLAQGTGNTIYF. The nucleotides are TGTGCCAGCAGCTTGGCCCAAGGGACAGGAAACACCATATATTTT.